These T cell receptor beta chains were read from a single sample in a study of cytomegalovirus exposure and HLA in healthy donors. The protocol was immunoSEQ multiplex PCR, while the TCRdb copy is restricted to in-frame clones and leaves out a portion. The repertoire holds more than 90,000 clones, with less than 80% as singletons. The sequencing input was PBMCs. These receptors came from a boy younger than 18 in good health and CMV-seropositive. The conserved cysteine and the conserved F or W are not part of the CDR3 here.

CDR3	V	J
AWSVSGTSLVHT	TRBV30	TRBJ1-2
ASSIDVGGKMNQPQH	TRBV19	TRBJ1-5
ASSLATRDPAYEQY	TRBV5-5	TRBJ2-7
ASSPGTNHNEQF	TRBV5-4	TRBJ2-1
ASTPDRVDGYT	TRBV10-2	TRBJ1-2
ASSLNSYNEQF	TRBV19	TRBJ2-1
ASSFSGTGKGRGVGYT	TRBV4-2	TRBJ1-2
ASSVGRDQPQH	TRBV6-1	TRBJ1-5
ASSLGLSGSNEQF	TRBV5-4	TRBJ2-1
ASSLNRANTGELF	TRBV6-1	TRBJ2-2
ASSVGAMGQPQH	TRBV9	TRBJ1-5
ASSSDGNRENNYGYT	TRBV5-4	TRBJ1-2
ASSFNRQGGHEQF	TRBV7-9	TRBJ2-1
SVGAGTALNTEAF	TRBV29-1	TRBJ1-1
ASSYSGMSRDTQY	TRBV6-5	TRBJ2-3
ASSEAGGDYNEQF	TRBV6-1	TRBJ2-1
ASTGRDRRPYEQY	TRBV6-1	.
ASSYMGAINTEAF	TRBV6-7	TRBJ1-1
ASSQTGKETSTDTQY	TRBV4-1	TRBJ2-3
ASSYRTSGAYEQY	TRBV4-3	TRBJ2-7
ASSQVSNYGYT	TRBV14	TRBJ1-2
ASSMGQGRGTEAF	TRBV7-9	TRBJ1-1
ASSPDGGAWEQY	TRBV18	TRBJ2-7
ASGQTGDYGYT	TRBV12-5	TRBJ1-2
AIPGEREEYEQY	TRBV10-1	TRBJ2-7
ASSLTGDYGYT	TRBV7-2	TRBJ1-2
ASSFSRDRNYNEQF	TRBV5-5	TRBJ2-1
SATTRQGLF	TRBV20-1	TRBJ1-6
AWRDAPQGSYT	TRBV30	TRBJ1-2
ASSLAPAGVNEQF	TRBV5-1	TRBJ2-1
ASSLAVGPARNQPQH	TRBV7-9	TRBJ1-5
ATSTNLGPSSYEQY	TRBV15	TRBJ2-7
ASSRDRINSGANVLT	TRBV7-3	TRBJ2-6
ASSDMSREQY	TRBV2	TRBJ2-7
ASSATGTGTEAF	TRBV18	TRBJ1-1
ASSLLVSGDTDTQY	TRBV5-1	TRBJ2-3
ATSTGVGTEAF	TRBV19	TRBJ1-1
ASSFEANTEAF	TRBV2	TRBJ1-1
ASSVEGLDQPQH	TRBV9	TRBJ1-5
ASSLAVSYEQY	TRBV6-5	TRBJ2-7
ASSLGNPGTKETQY	TRBV7-2	TRBJ2-5
ASSISLVSGNTEAF	TRBV19	TRBJ1-1
ASSLGGRTGYT	TRBV11-2	TRBJ1-2
SVGDFNQPQH	TRBV29-1	TRBJ1-5
SVSGQGVGYGYT	TRBV29-1	TRBJ1-2
ASSNDRGRGYT	TRBV6-5	TRBJ1-2
ASSLDSSRTGNTIY	TRBV7-2	TRBJ1-3
ASSEEGQGRVRPQH	TRBV2	TRBJ1-5
ASRPYYSNQPQH	TRBV6-5	TRBJ1-5
ASSQGPRDEQY	TRBV4-1	TRBJ2-7
ASSSGRSGLNEQF	TRBV6-5	TRBJ2-1
ASSYGRTEAYEQY	TRBV6-5	TRBJ2-7
ASSFPGTDVSDTQY	TRBV7-8	TRBJ2-3
ASSLPSGATYEQY	TRBV28	TRBJ2-7
ASNPGQSTYEQY	TRBV6-6	TRBJ2-7
ASSLDRSSGEQY	TRBV5-1	TRBJ2-7
ASSIPAGTGELF	TRBV19	TRBJ2-2
ASSRGGRVTDTQY	TRBV6-5	TRBJ2-3